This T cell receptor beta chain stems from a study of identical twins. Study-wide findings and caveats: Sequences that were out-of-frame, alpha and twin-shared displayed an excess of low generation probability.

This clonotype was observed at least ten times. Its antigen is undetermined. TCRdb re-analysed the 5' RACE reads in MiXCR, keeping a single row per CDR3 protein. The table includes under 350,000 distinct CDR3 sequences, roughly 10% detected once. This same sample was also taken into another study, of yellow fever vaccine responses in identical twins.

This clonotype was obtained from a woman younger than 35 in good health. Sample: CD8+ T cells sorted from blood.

The CDR3, as DNA: TGTGCCAGCAGTGGTAGGGCCCGTTATTACGATCAGCCCCAGCATTTT. Protein product: CASSGRARYYDQPQHF. The rearrangement links TRBV25-1 to TRBJ1-5; D ambiguous. Trimming cost V 4 bases and J 5 bases, with 18 bases left between them. The CDR3 extends over 16 amino acids. CDR1 is MGHDK, CDR2 SYGVNS, per germline.